This T cell receptor (beta chain) stems from a study of beta chain features in type 1 diabetes. Findings and limits, study-wide: Shortening that was moderate but significant affected the TCRB CDR3s of Type 1 diabetes patients in all four CD4+ subsets.

What was sequenced were expressed TCRB transcripts, since all of the isolated RNA had been reverse transcribed. Data came from immunoSEQ multiplex PCR; TCRdb stores just in-frame clones and leaves some out. This table holds 300,000 to 350,000 clones, 6.5% to 10% found once. This clone has a handful of counts. Antigen specificity is unknown. Germline trimming cut 0 bases from V and 6 bases from J; bases unmatched to any gene: 8. Germline V gene data show CDR1 as SGHRS and CDR2 as YFSETQ. The CDR3 loop spans 16 amino acids. The sequence came from a woman between 18 and 29 years old in good health. The V and J genes are TRBV5-1 and TRBJ2-1; TRBD2 matches 8 bases. Sequencing input: central memory CD4+ T cells from blood. The CDR3 here is CASSLGGTSFSNEQFF. As DNA, the CDR3 is TGCGCCAGCAGCTTGGGCGGGACTAGTTTCTCCAATGAGCAGTTCTTC. Looking up the rest from reference TRBV5-1 and TRBJ2-1 gives the full variable domain: KAGVTQTPRYLIKTRGQQVTLSCSPISGHRSVSWYQQTPGQGLQFLFEYFSETQRNKGNFPGRFSGRQFSNSRSEMNVSTLELGDSALYLCASSLGGTSFSNEQFFGPGTRLTVL.